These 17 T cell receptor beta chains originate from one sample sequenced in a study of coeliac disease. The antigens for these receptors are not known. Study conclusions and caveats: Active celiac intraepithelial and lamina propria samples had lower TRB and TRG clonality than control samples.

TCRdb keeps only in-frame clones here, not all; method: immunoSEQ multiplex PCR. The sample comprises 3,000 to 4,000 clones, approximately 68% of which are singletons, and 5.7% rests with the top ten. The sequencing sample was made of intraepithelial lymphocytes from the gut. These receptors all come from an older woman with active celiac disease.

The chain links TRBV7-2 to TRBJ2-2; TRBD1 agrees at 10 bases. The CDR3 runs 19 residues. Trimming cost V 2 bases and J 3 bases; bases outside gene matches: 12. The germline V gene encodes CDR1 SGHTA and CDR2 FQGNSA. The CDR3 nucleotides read TGTGCCAGCAGCTTATCTTTGGACAGGGGGGGTTTCGACACCGGGGAGCTGTTTTTT. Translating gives CASSLSLDRGGFDTGELFF.

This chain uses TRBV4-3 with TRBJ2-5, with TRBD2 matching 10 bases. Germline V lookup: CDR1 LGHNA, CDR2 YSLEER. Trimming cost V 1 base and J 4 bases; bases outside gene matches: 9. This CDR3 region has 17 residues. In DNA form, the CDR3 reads TGCGCCAGCAGCCAAGTTGAACTAGCGGGGAGGCTAGAGACCCAGTACTTC. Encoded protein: CASSQVELAGRLETQYF.

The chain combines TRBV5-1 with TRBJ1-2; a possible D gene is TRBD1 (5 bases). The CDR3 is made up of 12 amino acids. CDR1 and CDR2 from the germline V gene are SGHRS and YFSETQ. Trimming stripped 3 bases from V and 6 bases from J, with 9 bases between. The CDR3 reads CASSYDRDGYTF. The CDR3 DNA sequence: TGCGCCAGCAGCTACGACAGAGATGGCTACACCTTC.

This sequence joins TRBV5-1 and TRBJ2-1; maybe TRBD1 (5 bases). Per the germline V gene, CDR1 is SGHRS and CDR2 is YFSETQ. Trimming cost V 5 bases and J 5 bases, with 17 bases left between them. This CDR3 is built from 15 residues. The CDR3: CASSLMQGEDNEQFF. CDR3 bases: TGCGCCAGCAGTCTAATGCAGGGTGAGGACAATGAGCAGTTCTTC.

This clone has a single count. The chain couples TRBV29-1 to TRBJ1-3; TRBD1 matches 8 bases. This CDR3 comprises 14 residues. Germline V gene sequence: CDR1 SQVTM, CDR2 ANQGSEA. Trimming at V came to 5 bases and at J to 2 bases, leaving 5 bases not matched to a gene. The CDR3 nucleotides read TGCAGCGTTAGGACAGGGTATACTGGAAACACCATATATTTT. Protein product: CSVRTGYTGNTIYF.

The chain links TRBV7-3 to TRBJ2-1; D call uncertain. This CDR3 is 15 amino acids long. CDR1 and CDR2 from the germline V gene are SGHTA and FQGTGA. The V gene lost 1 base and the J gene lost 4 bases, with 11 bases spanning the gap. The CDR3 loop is CASSLSGDFYNEQFF. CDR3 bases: TGTGCCAGCAGCTTAAGTGGAGACTTTTACAATGAGCAGTTCTTC.

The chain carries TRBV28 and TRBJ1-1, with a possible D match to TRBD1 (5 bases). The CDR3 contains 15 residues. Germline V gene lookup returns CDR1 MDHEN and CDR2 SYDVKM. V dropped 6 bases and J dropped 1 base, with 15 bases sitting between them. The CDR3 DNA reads TGTGCCAGCAGGTTTCGGCAGGGCTGGAACACTGAAGCTTTCTTT. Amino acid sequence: CASRFRQGWNTEAFF.

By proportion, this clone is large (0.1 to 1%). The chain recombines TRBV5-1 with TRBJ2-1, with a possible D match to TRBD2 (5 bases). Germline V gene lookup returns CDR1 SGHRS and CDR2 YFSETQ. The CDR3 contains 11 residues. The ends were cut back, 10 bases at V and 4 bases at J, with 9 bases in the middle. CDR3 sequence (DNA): TGCGCCTGTGGGAGTTACAATGAGCAGTTCTTC. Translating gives CACGSYNEQFF. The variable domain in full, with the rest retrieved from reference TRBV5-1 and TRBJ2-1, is KAGVTQTPRYLIKTRGQQVTLSCSPISGHRSVSWYQQTPGQGLQFLFEYFSETQRNKGNFPGRFSGRQFSNSRSEMNVSTLELGDSALYLCACGSYNEQFFGPGTRLTVL.

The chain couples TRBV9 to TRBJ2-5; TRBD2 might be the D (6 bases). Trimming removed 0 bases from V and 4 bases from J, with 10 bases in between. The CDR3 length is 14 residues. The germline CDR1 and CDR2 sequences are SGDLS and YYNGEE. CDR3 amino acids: CASSVGGGTETQYF. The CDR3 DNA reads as TGTGCCAGCAGCGTAGGGGGCGGGACAGAGACCCAGTACTTC.

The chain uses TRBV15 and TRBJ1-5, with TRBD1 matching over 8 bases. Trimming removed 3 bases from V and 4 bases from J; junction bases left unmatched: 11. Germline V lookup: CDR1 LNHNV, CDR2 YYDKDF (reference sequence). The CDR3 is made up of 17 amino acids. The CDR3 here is CATSRRRTGTLNQPQHF. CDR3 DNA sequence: TGTGCCACCAGCAGGCGACGGACAGGGACTTTAAATCAGCCCCAGCATTTT.

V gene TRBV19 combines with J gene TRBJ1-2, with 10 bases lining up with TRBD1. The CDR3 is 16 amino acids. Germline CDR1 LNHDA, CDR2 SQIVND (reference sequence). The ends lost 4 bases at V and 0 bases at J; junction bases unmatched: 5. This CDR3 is CASSSLGTGANYGYTF. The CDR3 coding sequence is TGTGCCAGTAGTAGTCTTGGGACAGGGGCTAACTATGGCTACACCTTC.

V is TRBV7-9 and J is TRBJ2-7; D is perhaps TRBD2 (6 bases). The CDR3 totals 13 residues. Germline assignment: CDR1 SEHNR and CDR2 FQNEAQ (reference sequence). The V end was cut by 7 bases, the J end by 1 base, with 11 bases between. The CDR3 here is CASNSGLSYEQYF. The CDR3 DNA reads TGTGCCAGCAACAGCGGGTTATCCTACGAGCAGTACTTC.

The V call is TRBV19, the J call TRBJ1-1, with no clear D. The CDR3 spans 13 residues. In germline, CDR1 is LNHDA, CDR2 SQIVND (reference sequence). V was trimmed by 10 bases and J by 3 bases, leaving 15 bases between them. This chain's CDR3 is CATSDIGDTEAFF. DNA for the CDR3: TGTGCCACATCCGACATAGGTGACACTGAAGCTTTCTTT.

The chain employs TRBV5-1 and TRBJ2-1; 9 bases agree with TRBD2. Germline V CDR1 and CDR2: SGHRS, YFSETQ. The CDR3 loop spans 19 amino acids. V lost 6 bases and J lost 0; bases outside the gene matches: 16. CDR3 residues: CASTISGGGPPFSYNEQFF. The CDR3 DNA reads TGCGCCAGCACCATTAGCGGGGGCGGACCTCCCTTCTCCTACAATGAGCAGTTCTTC.

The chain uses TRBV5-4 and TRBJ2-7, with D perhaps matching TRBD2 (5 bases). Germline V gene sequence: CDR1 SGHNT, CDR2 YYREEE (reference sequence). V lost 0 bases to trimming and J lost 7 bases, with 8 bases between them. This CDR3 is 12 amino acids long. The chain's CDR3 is CASSLVGREQYF. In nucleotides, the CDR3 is TGTGCCAGCAGCTTGGTAGGGAGAGAGCAGTACTTC.

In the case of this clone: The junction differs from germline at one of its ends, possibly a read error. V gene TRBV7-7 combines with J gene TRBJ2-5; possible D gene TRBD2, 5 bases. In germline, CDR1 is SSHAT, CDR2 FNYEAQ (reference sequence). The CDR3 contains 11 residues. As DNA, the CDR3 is TGTGCTAGCAGCCGAGGGGAGACCCAGTACTTC. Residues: CASSRGETQYF. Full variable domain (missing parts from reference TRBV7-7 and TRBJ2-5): GAGVSQSPRYKVTKRGQDVTLRCDPISSHATLYWYQQALGQGPEFLTYFNYEAQPDKSGLPSDRFSAERPEGSISTLTIQRTEQRDSAMYRCASSRGETQYFGPGTRLLVL.

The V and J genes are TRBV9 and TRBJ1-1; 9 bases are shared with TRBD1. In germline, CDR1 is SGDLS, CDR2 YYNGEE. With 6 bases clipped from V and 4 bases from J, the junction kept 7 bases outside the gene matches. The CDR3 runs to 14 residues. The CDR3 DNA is TGTGCCAGCACCAAACAGGGGGCCTTCACTGAAGCTTTCTTT. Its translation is CASTKQGAFTEAFF. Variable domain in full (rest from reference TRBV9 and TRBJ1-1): DSGVTQTPKHLITATGQRVTLRCSPRSGDLSVYWYQQSLDQGLQFLIQYYNGEERAKGNILERFSAQQFPDLHSELNLSSLELGDSALYFCASTKQGAFTEAFFGQGTRLTVV.